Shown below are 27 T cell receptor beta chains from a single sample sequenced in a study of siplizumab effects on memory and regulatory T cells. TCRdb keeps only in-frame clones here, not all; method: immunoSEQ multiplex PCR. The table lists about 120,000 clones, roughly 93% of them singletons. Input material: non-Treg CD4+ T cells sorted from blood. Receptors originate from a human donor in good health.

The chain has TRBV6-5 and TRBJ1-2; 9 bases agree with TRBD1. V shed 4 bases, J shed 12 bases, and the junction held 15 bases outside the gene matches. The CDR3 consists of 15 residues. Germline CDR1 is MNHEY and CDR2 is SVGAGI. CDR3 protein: CASSSAPGQGVFHTF. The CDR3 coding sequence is TGTGCCAGCAGTTCCGCGCCGGGACAGGGCGTGTTCCACACCTTC.

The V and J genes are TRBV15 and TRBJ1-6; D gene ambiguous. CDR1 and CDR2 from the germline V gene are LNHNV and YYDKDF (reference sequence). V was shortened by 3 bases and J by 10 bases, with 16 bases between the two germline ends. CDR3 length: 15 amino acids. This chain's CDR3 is CATSRGGRNGSPLHF. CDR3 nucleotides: TGTGCCACCAGCAGGGGAGGAAGAAACGGGTCACCCCTCCACTTT.

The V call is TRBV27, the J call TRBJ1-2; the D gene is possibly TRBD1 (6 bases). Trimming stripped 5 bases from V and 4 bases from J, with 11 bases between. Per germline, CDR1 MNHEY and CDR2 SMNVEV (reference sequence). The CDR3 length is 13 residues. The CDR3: CASSPGQFYGYTF. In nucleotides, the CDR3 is TGTGCCAGCAGTCCCGGACAGTTCTATGGCTACACCTTC.

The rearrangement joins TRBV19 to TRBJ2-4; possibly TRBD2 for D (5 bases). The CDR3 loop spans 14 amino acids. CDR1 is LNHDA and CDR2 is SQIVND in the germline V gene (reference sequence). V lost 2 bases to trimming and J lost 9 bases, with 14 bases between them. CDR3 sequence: CASSIQDGEGIQYF. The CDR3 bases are TGTGCCAGTAGTATACAGGACGGAGAGGGCATTCAGTACTTC.

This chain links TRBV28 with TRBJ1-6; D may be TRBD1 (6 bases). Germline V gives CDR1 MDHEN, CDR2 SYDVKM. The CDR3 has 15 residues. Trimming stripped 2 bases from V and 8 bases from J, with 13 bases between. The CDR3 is CASSLEGTWDSPLHF. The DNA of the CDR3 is TGTGCCAGCAGTTTAGAAGGGACATGGGATTCACCCCTCCACTTT.

The chain's CDR3 is CASSQLTGLTGELFF. CDR3 bases: TGTGCCAGCAGCCAATTAACAGGGCTCACCGGGGAGCTGTTTTTT. The chain couples TRBV7-2 to TRBJ2-2; D possibly corresponds to TRBD1 (6 bases). The CDR3 has 15 amino acids. From germline, CDR1 is SGHTA and CDR2 FQGNSA. V was clipped by 5 bases and J by 4 bases, with 14 bases between them.

In DNA, the CDR3 is TGCAGCGTTGAAATGGGGGGGAATGAGCAGTTCTTC. It codes for CSVEMGGNEQFF. The gene calls are TRBV29-1 and TRBJ2-1, with 7 bases identical to TRBD2. This CDR3 has 12 amino acids. The junction had 2 bases not matched to a gene; V was cut back by 2 bases and J by 7 bases. Looked up from germline, CDR1 is SQVTM and CDR2 is ANQGSEA.

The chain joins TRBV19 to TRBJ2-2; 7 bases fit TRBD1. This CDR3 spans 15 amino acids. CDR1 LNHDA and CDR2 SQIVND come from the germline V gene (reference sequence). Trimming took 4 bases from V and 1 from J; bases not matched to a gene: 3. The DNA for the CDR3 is TGTGCCAGTAGTACCGGGACAGTGAACACCGGGGAGCTGTTTTTT. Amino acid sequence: CASSTGTVNTGELFF.

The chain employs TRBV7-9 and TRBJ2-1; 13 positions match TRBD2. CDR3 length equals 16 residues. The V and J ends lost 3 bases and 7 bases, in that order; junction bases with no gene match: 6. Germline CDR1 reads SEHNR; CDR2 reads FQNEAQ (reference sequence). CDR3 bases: TGTGCCAGCAGCTTGCCGGGACTAGCGGGGTTTAATGAGCAGTTCTTC. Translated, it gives CASSLPGLAGFNEQFF.

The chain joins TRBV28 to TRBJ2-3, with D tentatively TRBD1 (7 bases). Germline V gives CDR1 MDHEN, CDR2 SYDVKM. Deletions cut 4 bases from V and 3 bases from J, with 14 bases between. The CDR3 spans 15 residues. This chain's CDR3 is CASSSGGPETDTQYF. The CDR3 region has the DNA TGTGCCAGCAGTTCAGGGGGGCCGGAGACAGATACGCAGTATTTT.

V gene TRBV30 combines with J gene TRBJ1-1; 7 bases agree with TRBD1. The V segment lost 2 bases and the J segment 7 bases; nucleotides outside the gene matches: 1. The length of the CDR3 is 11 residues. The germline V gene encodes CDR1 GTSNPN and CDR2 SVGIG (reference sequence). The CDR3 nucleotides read TGTGCCTGGAGTTGGGACAGTGAAGCTTTCTTT. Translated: CAWSWDSEAFF.

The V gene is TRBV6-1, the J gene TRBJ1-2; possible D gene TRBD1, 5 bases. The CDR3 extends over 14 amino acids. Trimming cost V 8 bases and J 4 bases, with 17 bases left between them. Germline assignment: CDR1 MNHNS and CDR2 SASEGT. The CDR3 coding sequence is TGTGCCAGCGGAGGGACGGCGGGGATCTATGGCTACACCTTC. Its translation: CASGGTAGIYGYTF.

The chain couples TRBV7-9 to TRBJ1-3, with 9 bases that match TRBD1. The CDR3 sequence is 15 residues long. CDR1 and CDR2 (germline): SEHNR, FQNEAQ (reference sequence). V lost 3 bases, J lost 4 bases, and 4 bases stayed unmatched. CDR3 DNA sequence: TGTGCCAGCAGCTTGGGACAGGGAACGGGAAACACCATATATTTT. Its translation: CASSLGQGTGNTIYF.

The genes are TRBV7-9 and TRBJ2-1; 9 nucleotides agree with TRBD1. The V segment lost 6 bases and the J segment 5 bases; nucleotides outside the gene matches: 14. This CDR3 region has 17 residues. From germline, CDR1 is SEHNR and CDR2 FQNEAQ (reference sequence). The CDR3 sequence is CASRKPMGRTGDNEQFF. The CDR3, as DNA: TGTGCCAGCAGGAAACCTATGGGTCGGACAGGGGACAATGAGCAGTTCTTC.

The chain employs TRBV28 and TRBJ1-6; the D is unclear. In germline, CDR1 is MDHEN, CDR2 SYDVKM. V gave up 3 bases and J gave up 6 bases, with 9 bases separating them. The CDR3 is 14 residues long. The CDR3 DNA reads TGTGCCAGCAGTTTTGGCGGGCCTAATTCACCCCTCCACTTT. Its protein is CASSFGGPNSPLHF. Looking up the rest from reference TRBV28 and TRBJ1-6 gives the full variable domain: DVKVTQSSRYLVKRTGEKVFLECVQDMDHENMFWYRQDPGLGLRLIYFSYDVKMKEKGDIPEGYSVSREKKERFSLILESASTNQTSMYLCASSFGGPNSPLHFGNGTRLTVT.

CDR3 in amino acids: CASSLTGATEAFF. The DNA for the CDR3 is TGTGCCAGCAGCTTAACGGGGGCAACTGAAGCTTTCTTT. This chain uses TRBV11-2 with TRBJ1-1; TRBD1 might be the D (6 bases). Trimming stripped 2 bases from V and 5 bases from J, with 9 bases between. The CDR3 runs to 13 residues. CDR1 SGHAT and CDR2 FQNNGV come from the germline V gene.

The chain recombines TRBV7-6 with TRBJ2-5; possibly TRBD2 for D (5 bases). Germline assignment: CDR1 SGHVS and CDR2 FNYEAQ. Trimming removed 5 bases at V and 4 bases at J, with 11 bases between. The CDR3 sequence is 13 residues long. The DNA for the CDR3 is TGTGCCAGCAGCGAACTAGTAGGAGAGACCCAGTACTTC. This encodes CASSELVGETQYF.

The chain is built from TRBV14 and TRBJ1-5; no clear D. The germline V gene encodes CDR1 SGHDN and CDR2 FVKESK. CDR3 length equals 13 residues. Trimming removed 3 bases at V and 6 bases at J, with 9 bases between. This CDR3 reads CASSQSSGQPQHF. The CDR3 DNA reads TGTGCCAGCAGCCAGAGTAGTGGTCAGCCCCAGCATTTT.

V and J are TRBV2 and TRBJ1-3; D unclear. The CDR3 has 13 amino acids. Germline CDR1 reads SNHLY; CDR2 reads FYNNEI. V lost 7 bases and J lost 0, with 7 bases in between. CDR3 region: CASTQISGNTIYF. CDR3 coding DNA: TGTGCCAGCACCCAGATCTCTGGAAACACCATATATTTT.

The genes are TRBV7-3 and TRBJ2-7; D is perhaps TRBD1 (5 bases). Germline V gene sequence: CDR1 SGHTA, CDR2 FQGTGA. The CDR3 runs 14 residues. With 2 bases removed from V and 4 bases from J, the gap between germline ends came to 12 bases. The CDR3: CASSLEQGLYEQYF. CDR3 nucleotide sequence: TGTGCCAGCAGCTTAGAGCAGGGTTTGTACGAGCAGTACTTC. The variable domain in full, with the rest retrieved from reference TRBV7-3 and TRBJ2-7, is GAGVSQTPSNKVTEKGKYVELRCDPISGHTALYWYRQSLGQGPEFLIYFQGTGAADDSGLPNDRFFAVRPEGSVSTLKIQRTERGDSAVYLCASSLEQGLYEQYFGPGTRLTVT.

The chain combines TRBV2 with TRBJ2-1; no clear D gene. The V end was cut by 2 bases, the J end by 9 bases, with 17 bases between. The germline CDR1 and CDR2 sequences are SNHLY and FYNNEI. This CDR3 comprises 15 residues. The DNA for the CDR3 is TGTGCCAGCAGTGAAAAGGCCCTATACCCGATTGAGCAGTTCTTC. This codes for CASSEKALYPIEQFF. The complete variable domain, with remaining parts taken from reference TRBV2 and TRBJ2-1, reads EPEVTQTPSHQVTQMGQEVILRCVPISNHLYFYWYRQILGQKVEFLVSFYNNEISEKSEIFDDQFSVERPDGSNFTLKIRSTKLEDSAMYFCASSEKALYPIEQFFGPGTRLTVL.

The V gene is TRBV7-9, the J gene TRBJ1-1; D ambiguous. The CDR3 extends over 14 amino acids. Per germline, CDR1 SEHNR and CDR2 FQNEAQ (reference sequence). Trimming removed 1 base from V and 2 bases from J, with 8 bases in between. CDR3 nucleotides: TGTGCCAGCAGCTTAGGATCTCTAAACACTGAAGCTTTCTTT. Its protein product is CASSLGSLNTEAFF. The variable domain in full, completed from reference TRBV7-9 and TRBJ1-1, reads DTGVSQNPRHKITKRGQNVTFRCDPISEHNRLYWYRQTLGQGPEFLTYFQNEAQLEKSRLLSDRFSAERPKGSFSTLEIQRTEQGDSAMYLCASSLGSLNTEAFFGQGTRLTVV.

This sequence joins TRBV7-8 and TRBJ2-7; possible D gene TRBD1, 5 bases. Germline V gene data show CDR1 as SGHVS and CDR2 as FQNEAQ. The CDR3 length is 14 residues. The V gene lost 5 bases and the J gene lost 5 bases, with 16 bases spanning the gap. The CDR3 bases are TGTGCCAGCAGCAGCAGTACAGGCTTCCACGAGCAGTACTTC. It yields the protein CASSSSTGFHEQYF.

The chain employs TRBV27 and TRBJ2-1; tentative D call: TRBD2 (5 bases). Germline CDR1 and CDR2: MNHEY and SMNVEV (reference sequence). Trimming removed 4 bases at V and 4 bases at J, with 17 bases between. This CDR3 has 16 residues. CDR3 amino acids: CASSSLGKPGYNEQFF. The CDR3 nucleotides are TGTGCCAGCAGTTCCCTCGGGAAGCCCGGTTACAATGAGCAGTTCTTC.

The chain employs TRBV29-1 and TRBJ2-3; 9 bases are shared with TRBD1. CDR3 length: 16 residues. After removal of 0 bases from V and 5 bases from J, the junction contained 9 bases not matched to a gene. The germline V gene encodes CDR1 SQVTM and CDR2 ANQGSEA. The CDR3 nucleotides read TGCAGCGTTGAAGATCTTGCCCGACAGGGGGGAGATACGCAGTATTTT. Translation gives CSVEDLARQGGDTQYF.

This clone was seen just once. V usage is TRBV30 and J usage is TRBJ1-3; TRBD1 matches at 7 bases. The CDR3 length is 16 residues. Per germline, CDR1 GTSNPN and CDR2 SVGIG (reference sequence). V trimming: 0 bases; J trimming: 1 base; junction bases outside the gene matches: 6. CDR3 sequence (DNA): TGTGCCTGGAGTGTCTTCGGGACAGTGTCTGGAAACACCATATATTTT. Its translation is CAWSVFGTVSGNTIYF.

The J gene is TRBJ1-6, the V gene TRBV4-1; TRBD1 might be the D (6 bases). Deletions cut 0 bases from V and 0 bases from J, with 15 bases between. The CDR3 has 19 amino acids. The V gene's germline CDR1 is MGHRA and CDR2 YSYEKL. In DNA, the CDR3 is TGCGCCAGCAGCCAAGATGGGGGACACCTGAGCTCCTATAATTCACCCCTCCACTTT. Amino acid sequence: CASSQDGGHLSSYNSPLHF.